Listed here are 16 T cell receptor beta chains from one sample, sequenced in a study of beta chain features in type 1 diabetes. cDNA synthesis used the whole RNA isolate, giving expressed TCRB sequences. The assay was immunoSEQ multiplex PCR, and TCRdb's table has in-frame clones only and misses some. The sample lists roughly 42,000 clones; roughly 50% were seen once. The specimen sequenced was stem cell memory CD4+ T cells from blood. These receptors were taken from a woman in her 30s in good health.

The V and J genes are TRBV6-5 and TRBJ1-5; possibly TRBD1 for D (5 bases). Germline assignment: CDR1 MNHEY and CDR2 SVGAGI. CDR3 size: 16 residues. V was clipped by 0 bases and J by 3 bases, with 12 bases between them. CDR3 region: CASSYSSPGYNQPQHF. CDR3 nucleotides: TGTGCCAGCAGTTACTCGTCTCCAGGGTACAATCAGCCCCAGCATTTT.

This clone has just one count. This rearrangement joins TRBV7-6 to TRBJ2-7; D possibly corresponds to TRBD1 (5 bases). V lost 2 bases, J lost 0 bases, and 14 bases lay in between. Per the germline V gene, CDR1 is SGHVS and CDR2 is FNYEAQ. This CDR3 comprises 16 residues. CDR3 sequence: CASSLKSQGLSYEQYF. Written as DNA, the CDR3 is TGTGCCAGCAGCTTAAAGAGCCAGGGTCTCTCCTACGAGCAGTACTTC.

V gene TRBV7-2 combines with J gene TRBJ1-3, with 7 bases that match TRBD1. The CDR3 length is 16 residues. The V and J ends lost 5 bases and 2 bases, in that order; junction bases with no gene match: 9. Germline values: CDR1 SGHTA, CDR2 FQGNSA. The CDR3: CASSHRGLGAGNTIYF. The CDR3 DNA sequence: TGTGCCAGCAGCCACAGGGGATTAGGGGCTGGAAACACCATATATTTT.

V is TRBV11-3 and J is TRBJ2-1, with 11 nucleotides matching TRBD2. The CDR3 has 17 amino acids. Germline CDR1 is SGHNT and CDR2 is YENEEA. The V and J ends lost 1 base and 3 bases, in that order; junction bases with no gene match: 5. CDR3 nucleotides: TGTGCCAGCAGCTTAGGCCAACTAGCGGGGGTCTACAATGAGCAGTTCTTC. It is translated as CASSLGQLAGVYNEQFF.

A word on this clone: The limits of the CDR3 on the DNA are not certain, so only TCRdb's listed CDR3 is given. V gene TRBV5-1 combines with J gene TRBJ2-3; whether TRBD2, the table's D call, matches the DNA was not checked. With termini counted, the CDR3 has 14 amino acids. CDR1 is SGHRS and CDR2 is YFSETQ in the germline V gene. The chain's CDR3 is CASSSGDSTDTQYF.

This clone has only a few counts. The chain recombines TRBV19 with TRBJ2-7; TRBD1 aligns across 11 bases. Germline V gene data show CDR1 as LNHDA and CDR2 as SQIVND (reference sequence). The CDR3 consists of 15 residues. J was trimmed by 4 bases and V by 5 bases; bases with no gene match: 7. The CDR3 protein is CASSATDRGRYEQYF. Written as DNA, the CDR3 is TGTGCCAGTAGTGCGACGGACAGGGGGCGGTACGAGCAGTACTTC.

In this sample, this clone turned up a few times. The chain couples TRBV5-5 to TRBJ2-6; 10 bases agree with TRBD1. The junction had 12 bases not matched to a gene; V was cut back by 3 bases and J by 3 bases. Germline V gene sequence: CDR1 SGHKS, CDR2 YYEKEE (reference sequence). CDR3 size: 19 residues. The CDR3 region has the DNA TGTGCCAGCAGCTCAGAAAGACGGACAGGGGGTTATGGGGCCAACGTCCTGACTTTC. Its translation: CASSSERRTGGYGANVLTF.

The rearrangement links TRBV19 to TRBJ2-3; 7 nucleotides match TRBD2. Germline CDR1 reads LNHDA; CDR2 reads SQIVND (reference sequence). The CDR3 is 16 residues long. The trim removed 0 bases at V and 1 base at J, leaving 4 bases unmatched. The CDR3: CASSIDPAGGTDTQYF. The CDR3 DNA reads TGTGCCAGTAGTATAGACCCCGCGGGGGGCACAGATACGCAGTATTTT.

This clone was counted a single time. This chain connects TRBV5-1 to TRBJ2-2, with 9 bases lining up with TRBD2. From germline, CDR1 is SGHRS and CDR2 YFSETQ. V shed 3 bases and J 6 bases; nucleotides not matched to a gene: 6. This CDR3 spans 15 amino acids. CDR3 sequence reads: CASSSRTSESGELFF. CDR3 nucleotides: TGCGCCAGCAGCTCCCGGACTAGCGAATCCGGGGAGCTGTTTTTT.

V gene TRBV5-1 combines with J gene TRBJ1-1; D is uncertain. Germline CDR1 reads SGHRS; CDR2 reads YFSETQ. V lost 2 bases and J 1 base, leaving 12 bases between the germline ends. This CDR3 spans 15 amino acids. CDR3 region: CASSFRIGGNTEAFF. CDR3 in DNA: TGCGCCAGCAGCTTTCGCATAGGAGGGAACACTGAAGCTTTCTTT.

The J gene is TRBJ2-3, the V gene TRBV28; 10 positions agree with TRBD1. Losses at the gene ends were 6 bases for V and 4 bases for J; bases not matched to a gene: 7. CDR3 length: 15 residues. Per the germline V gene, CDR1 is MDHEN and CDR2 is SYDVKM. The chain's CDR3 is CASSAPGQGSDTQYF. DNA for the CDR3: TGTGCCAGCAGCGCGCCGGGACAGGGGTCAGATACGCAGTATTTT.

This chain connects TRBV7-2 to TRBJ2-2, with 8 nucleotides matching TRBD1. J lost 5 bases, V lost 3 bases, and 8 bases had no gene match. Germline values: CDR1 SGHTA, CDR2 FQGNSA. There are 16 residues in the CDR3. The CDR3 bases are TGTGCCAGCAGCTTCGTGTCAGGGGGCGAAACCGGGGAGCTGTTTTTT. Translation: CASSFVSGGETGELFF.

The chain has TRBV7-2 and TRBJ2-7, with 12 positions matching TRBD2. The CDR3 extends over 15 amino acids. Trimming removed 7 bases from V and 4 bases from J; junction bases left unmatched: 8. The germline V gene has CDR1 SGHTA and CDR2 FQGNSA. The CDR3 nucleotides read TGTGCCAGCACCTCGACTAGCGGGAGAAAATACGAGCAGTACTTC. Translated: CASTSTSGRKYEQYF. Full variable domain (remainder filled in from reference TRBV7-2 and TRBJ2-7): GAGVSQSPSNKVTEKGKDVELRCDPISGHTALYWYRQSLGQGLEFLIYFQGNSAPDKSGLPSDRFSAERTGGSVSTLTIQRTQQEDSAVYLCASTSTSGRKYEQYFGPGTRLTVT.

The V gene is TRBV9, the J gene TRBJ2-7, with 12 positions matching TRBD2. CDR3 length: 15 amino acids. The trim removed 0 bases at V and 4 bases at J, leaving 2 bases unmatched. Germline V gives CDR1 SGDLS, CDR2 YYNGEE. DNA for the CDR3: TGTGCCAGCAGCGTAGAAGGGACTAGCGGGTACGAGCAGTACTTC. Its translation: CASSVEGTSGYEQYF.

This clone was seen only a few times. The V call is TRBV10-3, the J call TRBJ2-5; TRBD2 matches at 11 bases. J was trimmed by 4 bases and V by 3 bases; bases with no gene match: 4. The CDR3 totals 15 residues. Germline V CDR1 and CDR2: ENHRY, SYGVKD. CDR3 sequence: CAISEIAGGGETQYF. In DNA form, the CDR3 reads TGTGCCATCAGTGAAATAGCGGGAGGGGGAGAGACCCAGTACTTC.

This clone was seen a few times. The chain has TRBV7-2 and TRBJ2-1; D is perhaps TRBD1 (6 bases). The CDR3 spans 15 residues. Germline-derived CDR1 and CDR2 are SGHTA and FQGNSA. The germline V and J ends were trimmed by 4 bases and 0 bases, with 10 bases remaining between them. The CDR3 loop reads CASSSQGPSYNEQFF. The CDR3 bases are TGTGCCAGCAGCTCCCAGGGGCCCTCCTACAATGAGCAGTTCTTC.